Listed below are T cell receptor beta chains from one sample, sequenced in a study of blood T cell repertoires in COVID-19. Method: immunoSEQ multiplex PCR; TCRdb's copy keeps in-frame clones and lacks some. The sample lists 53,000 or so clones; around nine tenths were seen once. Sequences were obtained from peripheral blood. These receptors originate from a human donor in a cohort sampled during active COVID-19. The CDR3 runs from the conserved cysteine through the conserved F or W. Each record gives: clone size, D gene, CDR3 length, J gene, V gene, CDR3 protein. The D gene is left open where the match is weak. A row's size may be missing; if present it is once, few, many or a size class.

>.|TRBD1|13|TRBJ1-1|TRBV28
CATGTGENTEAFF
>.|.|15|TRBJ2-2|TRBV5-4
CASSLGGQLAGELFF
>.|TRBD1|14|TRBJ1-1|TRBV3-1/TRBV3-2
CASSFQGARTEAFF
>.|TRBD2|16|TRBJ2-3|TRBV11-1
CASSGGLAGITDTQYF
>.|.|14|TRBJ1-4|TRBV19
CASSTQGTNEKLFF
>few|.|15|TRBJ1-4|TRBV6-2/TRBV6-3
CASSYLGALDEKLFF
>.|TRBD1|16|TRBJ1-5|TRBV6-4
CASSADRDCSNQPQHF
>.|TRBD1|16|TRBJ1-6|TRBV29-1
CSVESRDRGLHSPLHF
>.|.|14|TRBJ1-1|TRBV9
CASSVQGGGTEAFF
>.|.|11|TRBJ2-1|TRBV6-5
CASVKYNEQFF
>.|TRBD1|17|TRBJ1-3|TRBV19
CASSTGQFSPIGNTIYF
>.|TRBD2|17|TRBJ2-7|TRBV28
CASSSPSGKVSDDEQYF
>.|TRBD1|13|TRBJ1-1|TRBV30
CACQTGRNHQAFF
>once|.|14|TRBJ1-6|TRBV18
CASSPRSYNSPLHF
>.|.|16|TRBJ2-3|TRBV7-2
CASSLPGGVSTDTQYF
>.|.|15|TRBJ1-1|TRBV5-1
CASSRGDTHGTEAFF